This T cell receptor (beta chain) was identified in a study of shared clonotypes between healthy human individuals. Study summary: Three plates were used per donor for CD4 naive, three for CD4 memory, two for CD8 naive and one for CD8 memory.

As to this clone: Antigen: not known.

Investigators divided CD4+ cells into CD45RA+ naive and CD45RA-negative memory subsets. Here immunoSEQ multiplex PCR was the method, and the copy in TCRdb shows in-frame clones only, minus some. The table includes roughly 2,300,000 clones, just under 95% detected once. Study observations and caveats: Large depth notwithstanding, sorted-subset sequencing proved incomplete by rarefaction.

This TCR was recovered from a man aged 18-30 years in good health. Some clones in this sample may be carry-over from other donors' samples. Sequences were obtained from naive CD4+ T cells from PBMCs. Subset denoted: CD45RA+ positively selected.

The CDR3 loop is CASRRAPYGYTF. CDR3 nucleotide sequence: TGTGCCAGCAGGAGAGCCCCATATGGCTACACCTTC. The chain carries TRBV11-2 and TRBJ1-2, with no clear D. The CDR3 is made up of 12 amino acids. V was cut by 6 bases and J by 5 bases, with 10 bases left in between. CDR1 is SGHAT and CDR2 is FQNNGV in the germline V gene.